The 20 T cell receptor beta chains below all came from one sample that was sequenced in a study of immune heterogeneity within non-small cell lung tumors. The authors used 600 ng of bulk tumor genomic DNA per sample as template. Doctors removed several biopsies from each primary tumor during surgery, keeping them far apart. Patients went through curative surgery, and their non-small cell lung cancer was untreated and newly diagnosed. Amplification of TCR beta CDR3 was performed by multiplex PCR with 32 V and 13 J primers. TCRdb passed the multiplex PCR reads through MiXCR, listing each CDR3 protein once. The table includes 20,000 to 25,000 distinct CDR3 sequences, about 29% detected once. Input material: lung tumor tissue. The receptors stem from a man between 35 and 55 years old with non-small cell lung cancer.

This clonotype has more than one count but fewer than ten. This rearrangement joins TRBV19 to TRBJ1-4; unclear D gene. Trimming left V 4 bases short and J 0 bases short, with 9 bases between. From germline, CDR1 is LNHDA and CDR2 SQIVND (reference sequence). The CDR3 is 15 amino acids. In DNA, the CDR3 is TGTGCCAGTAGTAATCAGTTAGCAACTAATGAAAAACTGTTTTTT. It yields the protein CASSNQLATNEKLFF. The full variable domain, with the rest looked up from reference TRBV19 and TRBJ1-4, is DGGITQSPKYLFRKEGQNVTLSCEQNLNHDAMYWYRQDPGQGLRLIYYSQIVNDFQKGDIAEGYSVSREKKESFPLTVTSAQKNPTAFYLCASSNQLATNEKLFFGSGTQLSVL.

This clonotype was counted between two and nine times. The rearrangement joins TRBV7-9 to TRBJ1-4, with 9 bases aligning to TRBD1. CDR1 and CDR2 from the germline V gene are SEHNR and FQNEAQ (reference sequence). With 3 bases clipped from V and 6 bases from J, the junction kept 5 bases outside the gene matches. The CDR3 runs to 15 residues. In DNA, the CDR3 is TGTGCCAGCAGCTTCATGGGACAGGGCTATGAAAAACTGTTTTTT. This gives the protein CASSFMGQGYEKLFF.

By its share, this clonotype is medium-sized. The chain couples TRBV5-1 to TRBJ1-6; D is uncertain. Trimming took 2 bases from V and 8 from J, leaving 17 bases between them. In germline, CDR1 is SGHRS, CDR2 YFSETQ. The CDR3 is made up of 16 amino acids. The DNA of the CDR3 is TGCGCCAGCAGCTTCGATGGGCGGGGATTGGATTCACCCCTCCACTTT. Its protein product is CASSFDGRGLDSPLHF.

V is TRBV7-9 and J is TRBJ2-3, with TRBD1 matching 7 bases. CDR1 SEHNR and CDR2 FQNEAQ come from the germline V gene (reference sequence). The CDR3 loop spans 13 amino acids. Trimming cost V 6 bases and J 6 bases; bases outside gene matches: 6. CDR3 DNA: TGTGCCAGCAGATCCGGGACAGCGGATACGCAGTATTTT. The encoded protein is CASRSGTADTQYF.

In its sample, this clonotype was seen many times. This chain connects TRBV6-1 to TRBJ1-3; D remains unclear. The germline gives CDR1 MNHNS, CDR2 SASEGT. The germline V and J ends were trimmed by 8 bases and 0 bases, with 8 bases remaining between them. The CDR3 is 13 amino acids. As DNA, the CDR3 is TGTGCCAGCCAGGTAGCCTCTGGAAACACCATATATTTT. Its protein product is CASQVASGNTIYF.

For this clonotype: One junction end does not reproduce the germline sequence, and a read error may be involved. The gene calls are TRBV20-1 and TRBJ2-5; D remains unclear. The CDR3 is 10 residues long. Germline-derived CDR1 and CDR2 are DFQATT and SNEGSKA (reference sequence). CDR3 protein: CIANDETQYF. The CDR3, as DNA: TGCATTGCTAATGACGAGACCCAGTACTTC.

For this clonotype: Being one base from a much bigger clone, this may be a read error. The V gene is TRBV5-1, the J gene TRBJ2-2, with D perhaps TRBD1 (5 bases). Germline lookup yields CDR1 SGHRS and CDR2 YFSETQ. There are 14 residues in the CDR3. Trimming stripped 6 bases from V and 1 base from J, with 10 bases between. CDR3 DNA: TGCGCCAGCAAAAGGACAATGAACACCGGGGAGCTGTTTTTT. This gives the protein CASKRTMNTGELFF.

This chain uses TRBV7-8 with TRBJ2-3; 10 nucleotides agree with TRBD2. This CDR3 comprises 17 residues. Germline V lookup: CDR1 SGHVS, CDR2 FQNEAQ. Losses at the gene ends were 0 bases for V and 4 bases for J; bases not matched to a gene: 7. The CDR3 DNA reads as TGTGCCAGCAGCTTAGCCCTAGCGGGAGATCGGCCAGATACGCAGTATTTT. Its translation: CASSLALAGDRPDTQYF.

This clonotype was found many times. V usage is TRBV6-1 and J usage is TRBJ2-3; either TRBD1 or TRBD2 may supply D (5 bases each). The V gene's germline CDR1 is MNHNS and CDR2 SASEGT. This CDR3 spans 13 amino acids. Deletions cut 5 bases from V and 2 bases from J, with 8 bases between. The CDR3 sequence: CASSWDLTDTQYF. The CDR3 DNA is TGTGCCAGCAGTTGGGACCTCACAGATACGCAGTATTTT.

On this clonotype itself: A clone one base away is much larger, so this may be a read error. The chain uses TRBV7-2 and TRBJ1-6; D not certain. Germline CDR1 is SGHTA and CDR2 is FQGNSA. The CDR3 spans 15 residues. CDR3 coding DNA: TGTGCCATCAGCTTAAGCGTAGGAGGAGATTCACCCCTCCACTTT. It is translated as CAISLSVGGDSPLHF.

Details on this clonotype: A much bigger clone sits one base away, suggesting this may be a read error. The gene calls are TRBV7-9 and TRBJ1-6; D is unresolved. The CDR3 sequence is 13 residues long. Germline loops: CDR1 SEHNR, CDR2 FQNEAQ (reference sequence). The CDR3 DNA sequence: TGTGTCAGCAGCGTAACAGCAAATTCACCCCTCCACTTT. Its protein product is CVSSVTANSPLHF.

The rearrangement links TRBV25-1 to TRBJ2-5; no definite D call. V lost 1 base and J lost 4, with 10 bases in between. This CDR3 is built from 14 residues. In germline, CDR1 is MGHDK, CDR2 SYGVNS. The CDR3 here is CASSEFMGPETQYF. CDR3 nucleotides: TGTGCCAGCAGTGAATTTATGGGCCCAGAGACCCAGTACTTC.

This clonotype was counted between two and nine times. V and J are TRBV5-1 and TRBJ2-5, with D possibly TRBD1 on 5 matching bases. The germline V and J ends were trimmed by 3 bases and 2 bases, with 8 bases remaining between them. CDR1 and CDR2 from the germline V gene are SGHRS and YFSETQ. This CDR3 has 13 amino acids. The CDR3 here is CASSSQVQETQYF. CDR3 DNA sequence: TGCGCCAGCAGCTCACAGGTACAAGAGACCCAGTACTTC.

This clonotype came up a few times. This sequence joins TRBV3-1 and TRBJ1-1; unclear D gene. CDR3 size: 16 residues. Germline CDR1 and CDR2: LGHDT and YNNKEL (reference sequence). V was clipped by 0 bases and J by 0 bases, with 11 bases between them. For the CDR3, the DNA is TGTGCCAGCAGCCAAGACCCCGGCAGGATGAACACTGAAGCTTTCTTT. Protein product: CASSQDPGRMNTEAFF. The full variable domain, completed using reference TRBV3-1 and TRBJ1-1, is DTAVSQTPKYLVTQMGNDKSIKCEQNLGHDTMYWYKQDSKKFLKIMFSYNNKELIINETVPNRFSPKSPDKAHLNLHINSLELGDSAVYFCASSQDPGRMNTEAFFGQGTRLTVV.

This clonotype was counted only a few times. The rearrangement links TRBV11-3 to TRBJ2-3, with D unresolved. The V end lost 3 bases, the J end lost 3 bases, and 13 bases lay between the germline ends. CDR3 length: 15 residues. Germline V lookup: CDR1 SGHNT, CDR2 YENEEA. DNA of the CDR3: TGTGCCAGCAGCTTTGGGTGGAAAGGGACAGATACGCAGTATTTT. The encoded protein is CASSFGWKGTDTQYF.

This clonotype is medium-sized (0.01 to 0.1%) in the sample. This rearrangement joins TRBV28 to TRBJ2-7; no reliable D call. Germline CDR1 is MDHEN and CDR2 is SYDVKM. The CDR3 length is 13 residues. The ends were cut back, 10 bases at V and 0 bases at J, with 13 bases in the middle. This CDR3 is CATREASSYEQYF. The CDR3 region has the DNA TGTGCCACCCGAGAGGCGAGCTCCTACGAGCAGTACTTC.

In this sample, this clonotype turned up a few times. The chain is built from TRBV7-3 and TRBJ2-7; TRBD2 aligns across 11 bases. The germline V gene encodes CDR1 SGHTA and CDR2 FQGTGA. The V and J ends lost 5 bases and 1 base, in that order; junction bases with no gene match: 13. This CDR3 comprises 18 residues. CDR3 protein: CASSPPGRLAGRSYEQYF. CDR3 DNA: TGTGCCAGCAGCCCCCCAGGTCGACTAGCGGGAAGGTCCTACGAGCAGTACTTC. The full variable domain, with the rest looked up from reference TRBV7-3 and TRBJ2-7, is GAGVSQTPSNKVTEKGKYVELRCDPISGHTALYWYRQSLGQGPEFLIYFQGTGAADDSGLPNDRFFAVRPEGSVSTLKIQRTERGDSAVYLCASSPPGRLAGRSYEQYFGPGTRLTVT.

This clonotype was counted many times. The rearrangement joins TRBV19 to TRBJ2-2; D gene uncertain. Trimming removed 2 bases at V and 7 bases at J, with 8 bases between. CDR1 LNHDA and CDR2 SQIVND come from the germline V gene (reference sequence). There are 13 residues in the CDR3. The CDR3: CASSIRRVGELFF. The CDR3, as DNA: TGTGCCAGTAGTATAAGGAGAGTCGGGGAGCTGTTTTTT. The full variable domain, its missing parts supplied by reference TRBV19 and TRBJ2-2, is DGGITQSPKYLFRKEGQNVTLSCEQNLNHDAMYWYRQDPGQGLRLIYYSQIVNDFQKGDIAEGYSVSREKKESFPLTVTSAQKNPTAFYLCASSIRRVGELFFGEGSRLTVL.

This chain joins TRBV20-1 and TRBJ2-5, with TRBD2 identical over 7 bases. Per the germline V gene, CDR1 is DFQATT and CDR2 is SNEGSKA (reference sequence). Germline trimming cut 8 bases from V and 5 bases from J; bases unmatched to any gene: 14. The CDR3 totals 14 residues. CDR3 nucleotide sequence: TGCAGTACTACGGGGGAGGGAGGTAGCGAGACCCAGTACTTC. This gives the protein CSTTGEGGSETQYF.

In its sample, this clonotype is medium-sized (0.01 to 0.1%). V is TRBV15 and J is TRBJ2-3; no reliable D call. CDR1 LNHNV and CDR2 YYDKDF come from the germline V gene (reference sequence). Trimming shortened V by 1 base and J by 0 bases, and 8 bases separated the two germline ends. The CDR3 sequence is 15 residues long. The CDR3 DNA sequence: TGTGCCACCAGCAGAGGAGATGCTAGCACAGATACGCAGTATTTT. Amino acid sequence: CATSRGDASTDTQYF.